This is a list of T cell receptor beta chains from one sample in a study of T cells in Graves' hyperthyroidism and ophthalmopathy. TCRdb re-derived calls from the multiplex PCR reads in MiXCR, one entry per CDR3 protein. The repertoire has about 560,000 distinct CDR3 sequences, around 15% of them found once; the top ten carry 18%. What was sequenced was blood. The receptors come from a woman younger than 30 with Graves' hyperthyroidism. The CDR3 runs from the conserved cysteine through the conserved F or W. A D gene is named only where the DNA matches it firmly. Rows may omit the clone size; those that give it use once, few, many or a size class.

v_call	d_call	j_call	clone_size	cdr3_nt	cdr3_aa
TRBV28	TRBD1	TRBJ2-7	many	TGTGCCAGCGGGACAGGGCGGAACGAGCAGTACTTC	CASGTGRNEQYF
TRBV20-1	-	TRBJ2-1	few	TGCAGTGCTAGTTTTCGGAGAATCGATGAGCAGTTCTTC	CSASFRRIDEQFF
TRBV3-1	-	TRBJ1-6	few	TGTGCCAGCAGCCAAGACTTGGGGGTTTCGGATCTCGGTTCACCCCTCCACTTT	CASSQDLGVSDLGSPLHF
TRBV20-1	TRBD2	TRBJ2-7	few	TGCAGTGCAGCTAAGGGCGGGAGATCTTACGAGCAGTACTTC	CSAAKGGRSYEQYF
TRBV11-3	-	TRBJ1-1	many	TGTGCCAGCAGCTTATCCACAGGGCGGGCTGAAGCTTTCTTT	CASSLSTGRAEAFF
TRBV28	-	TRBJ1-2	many	TGTGCCAGCAGGGACACGACAGTTCCCGGTGGCTACACCTTC	CASRDTTVPGGYTF
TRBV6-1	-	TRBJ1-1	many	TGTGCCAGCAGTTACGGGGAGACTGAAGCTTTCTTT	CASSYGETEAFF
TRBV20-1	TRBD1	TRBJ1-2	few	TGCAGTGCTAGAGATGAGACAGGGGGCTTTTTTAACTATGGCTACACCTTC	CSARDETGGFFNYGYTF
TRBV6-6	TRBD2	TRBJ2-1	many	TGTGCCAGCAGTTACGCACTAGCGGGAGGGGGTAATGAGCAGTTCTTC	CASSYALAGGGNEQFF
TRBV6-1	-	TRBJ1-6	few	TGTGCCAGCAGTGCAAACTGGGACAAGTATAATTCACCCCTCCACTTT	CASSANWDKYNSPLHF
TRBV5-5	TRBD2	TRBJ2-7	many	TGTGCCAGCAGCTTGCCAGCGGGGGGGCAAGAGCAGTACTTC	CASSLPAGGQEQYF
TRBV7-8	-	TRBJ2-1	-	TGTGCCAGCAGCCTTTACTGGGAGTCGAATGAGCAGTTCTTC	CASSLYWESNEQFF
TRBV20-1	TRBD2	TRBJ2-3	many	TGCAGTGCGGGTGGGGCTAGCGGGGCTAACACAGATACGCAGTATTTT	CSAGGASGANTDTQYF
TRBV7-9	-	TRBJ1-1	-	TGTGCCAGCAGCTTAGCGTCAGATGCACGGACTGAAGCTTTCTTT	CASSLASDARTEAFF
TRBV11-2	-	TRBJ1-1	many	TGTGCCAGCAGCCCGAGGACGGGGAACACTGAAGCTTTCTTT	CASSPRTGNTEAFF
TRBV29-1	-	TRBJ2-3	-	TGCAGCGTTGAAGACCCCGGGACAGCGGCGGACTACACCTTTGCAGATACGCAGTATTTT	CSVEDPGTAADYTFADTQYF
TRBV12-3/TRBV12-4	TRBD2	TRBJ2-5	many	TGTGCCAGCAGAGGGACTACCAGGGAGACCCAGTACTTC	CASRGTTRETQYF
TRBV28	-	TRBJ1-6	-	TGTGCCACCAGGAAAAGCTCCTATAATTCACCCCTCCACTTT	CATRKSSYNSPLHF
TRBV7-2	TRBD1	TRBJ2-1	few	TGTGCCAGCAGCCGACGACAGGGTTTAGAGGGGAATGAGCAGTTCTTC	CASSRRQGLEGNEQFF
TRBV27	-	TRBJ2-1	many	TGTGCCAGCAGTTTAATGGGGGCAGGGGGGAACAATGAGCAGTTCTTC	CASSLMGAGGNNEQFF